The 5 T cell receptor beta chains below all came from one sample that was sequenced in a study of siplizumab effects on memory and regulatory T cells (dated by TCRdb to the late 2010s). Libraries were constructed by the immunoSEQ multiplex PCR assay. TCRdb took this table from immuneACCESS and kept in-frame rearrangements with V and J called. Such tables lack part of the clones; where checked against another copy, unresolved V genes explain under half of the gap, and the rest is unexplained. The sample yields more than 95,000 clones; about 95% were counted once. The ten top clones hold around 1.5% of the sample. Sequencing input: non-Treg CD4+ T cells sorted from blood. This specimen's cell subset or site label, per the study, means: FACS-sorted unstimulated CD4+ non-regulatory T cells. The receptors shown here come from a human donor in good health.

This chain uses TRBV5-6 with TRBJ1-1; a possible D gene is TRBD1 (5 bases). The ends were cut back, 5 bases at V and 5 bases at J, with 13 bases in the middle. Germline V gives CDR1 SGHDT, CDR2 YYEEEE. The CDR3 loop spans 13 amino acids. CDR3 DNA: TGTGCCAGCAGGGGACTTGAGAAGACTGAAGCTTTCTTT. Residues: CASRGLEKTEAFF.

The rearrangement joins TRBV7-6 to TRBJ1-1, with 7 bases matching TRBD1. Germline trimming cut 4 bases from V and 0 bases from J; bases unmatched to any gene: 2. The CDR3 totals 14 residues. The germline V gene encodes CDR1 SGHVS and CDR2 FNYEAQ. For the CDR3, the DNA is TGTGCCAGCAGCTCGGGACAGCTGAACACTGAAGCTTTCTTT. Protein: CASSSGQLNTEAFF.

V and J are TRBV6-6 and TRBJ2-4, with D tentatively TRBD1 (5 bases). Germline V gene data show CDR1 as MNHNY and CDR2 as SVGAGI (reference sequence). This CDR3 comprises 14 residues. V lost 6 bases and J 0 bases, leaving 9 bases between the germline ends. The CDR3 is CASRGDLAKNIQYF. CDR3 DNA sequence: TGTGCCAGCAGAGGGGATCTAGCCAAAAACATTCAGTACTTC.

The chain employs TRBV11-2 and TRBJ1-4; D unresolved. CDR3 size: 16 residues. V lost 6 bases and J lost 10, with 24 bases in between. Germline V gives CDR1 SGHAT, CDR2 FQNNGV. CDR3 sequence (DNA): TGTGCCAGCAGGATATTATCCGTGGGGATTGGCGGAAAACTGTTTTTT. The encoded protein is CASRILSVGIGGKLFF.

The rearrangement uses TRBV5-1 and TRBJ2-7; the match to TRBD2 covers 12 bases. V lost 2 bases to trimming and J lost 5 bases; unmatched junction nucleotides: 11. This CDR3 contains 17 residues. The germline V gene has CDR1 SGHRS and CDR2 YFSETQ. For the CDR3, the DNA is TGCGCCAGCAGCTTTGGAGCGACTAGCGGGAGCCCCGACGAGCAGTACTTC. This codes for CASSFGATSGSPDEQYF.